Each of the 26 T cell receptor beta chains below was sequenced from the same sample in a study of CD8 T cells in ankylosing spondylitis (dated by TCRdb to about 2017). Overall results and qualifications from the work: Blood from ankylosing spondylitis patients appeared to be characterized by a TCR beta motif composed of about eight highly homologous amino acid variants.

Library preparation was by 5' RACE. Sequencing relied on an Illumina HiSeq 2500. TCRdb applied fastp at Q25 and MiXCR to the public reads, then kept only in-frame beta chains. For every CDR3 protein sequence, its rows merge into one entry that carries the most common genes and DNA. The sample table shows 390,000 or so distinct CDR3 sequences, and under 25% are seen once. The top ten hold around 16% of the sample. No cognate antigen is known for these TCRs. What was sequenced was blood, either unsorted or a sorted T cell fraction (not recorded which). The source is a male donor with ankylosing spondylitis.

The genes are TRBV28 and TRBJ1-6; no reliable D call. Trimming took off 6 bases at V and 10 bases at J, with 16 bases between the two ends. In germline, CDR1 is MDHEN, CDR2 SYDVKM. There are 14 residues in the CDR3. This CDR3 is CASRLQRTWSPLHF. The CDR3 nucleotides are TGTGCCAGCAGATTACAGAGGACTTGGTCACCCCTCCACTTT.

The CDR3 nucleotides are TGTGCCAGCACCAACAGGGGGCCGGGCTACGAGCAGTACTTC. It encodes CASTNRGPGYEQYF. J is TRBJ2-7 and V is TRBV6-2 or TRBV6-3; 9 bases match TRBD1. The junction had 7 bases not matched to a gene; V was cut back by 7 bases and J by 3 bases. CDR1 is MNHEY, CDR2 SVGEGT, per germline. The CDR3 runs to 14 residues.

Only a few counts were recorded for this clonotype. The V and J genes are TRBV9 and TRBJ2-3, with 9 bases fitting TRBD2. The CDR3 has 15 residues. Per the germline V gene, CDR1 is SGDLS and CDR2 is YYNGEE. J lost 0 bases, V lost 3 bases, and 2 bases had no gene match. CDR3 nucleotide sequence: TGTGCCAGCAGCGGAACTAGCGGGAGCACAGATACGCAGTATTTT. It yields the protein CASSGTSGSTDTQYF.

The genes are TRBV7-2 and TRBJ2-1; either TRBD1 or TRBD2 may supply D (5 bases each). The germline gives CDR1 SGHTA, CDR2 FQGNSA. V dropped 5 bases and J dropped 10 bases, with 18 bases sitting between them. This CDR3 is 14 amino acids long. The CDR3 here is CASSKGVPGGEQFF. CDR3 DNA sequence: TGTGCCAGCAGCAAAGGGGTACCGGGCGGGGAGCAGTTCTTC.

The chain joins TRBV15 to TRBJ2-1; 8 bases map to TRBD2. CDR1 LNHNV and CDR2 YYDKDF come from the germline V gene (reference sequence). With 2 bases clipped from V and 2 bases from J, the junction kept 8 bases outside the gene matches. The CDR3 is made up of 17 amino acids. The CDR3 protein is CATSRPRGGAPYNEQFF. The CDR3, as DNA: TGTGCCACCAGCAGACCCCGGGGGGGGGCACCCTACAATGAGCAGTTCTTC.

The CDR3 loop reads CASSFIRDNEQFF. CDR3 coding DNA: TGCGCCAGCAGCTTCATCAGGGACAATGAGCAGTTCTTC. The chain carries TRBV5-1 and TRBJ2-1, with D maybe TRBD1 (5 bases). V was shortened by 2 bases and J by 5 bases, with 8 bases between the two germline ends. The CDR3 covers 13 residues. From germline, CDR1 is SGHRS and CDR2 YFSETQ.

A word on this clonotype: One end of the junction does not line up with germline, which may come from a read error. The V gene is TRBV24-1, the J gene TRBJ2-2, with TRBD1 identical over 9 bases. CDR1 and CDR2 from the germline V gene are KGHDR and SFDVKD. The CDR3 is 16 amino acids. CDR3 sequence (DNA): TGTGCCACCAGTGACTTCGACAGGGGGAACGCCGGGGAGCTGTTTTTT. Translating it yields CATSDFDRGNAGELFF.

This chain joins TRBV13 and TRBJ2-1; 10 positions agree with TRBD2. V shed 4 bases and J 5 bases; nucleotides not matched to a gene: 8. In germline, CDR1 is PRHDT, CDR2 FYEKMQ (reference sequence). This CDR3 comprises 16 residues. DNA for the CDR3: TGTGCCAGCAGCTCCCCCCGGACTAGCGGAAACAATGAGCAGTTCTTC. As protein: CASSSPRTSGNNEQFF.

This clonotype was counted only a few times. The CDR3 bases are TGTGCCAGCAGCCGAGACAGGAGAGCAAATCAGCCCCAGCATTTT. Translated: CASSRDRRANQPQHF. The J gene is TRBJ1-5, the V gene TRBV7-2; D may be TRBD1 (6 bases). The V gene's germline CDR1 is SGHTA and CDR2 FQGNSA. CDR3 length: 15 residues. Trimming took off 5 bases at V and 4 bases at J, with 15 bases between the two ends.

This chain uses TRBV7-9 with TRBJ1-6; D might be TRBD1 (5 bases). Between the trimmed V and J ends, which lost 1 base and 6 bases, there was a span of 10 bases. The length of the CDR3 is 15 residues. Germline V gene sequence: CDR1 SEHNR, CDR2 FQNEAQ (reference sequence). CDR3 nucleotide sequence: TGTGCCAGCAGCTTAGAGTCAGGGACTAATTCACCCCTCCACTTT. This gives the protein CASSLESGTNSPLHF.

The chain uses TRBV7-9 and TRBJ2-7, with TRBD1 as a possible D gene (6 bases). The CDR3 totals 15 residues. Trimming removed 2 bases at V and 6 bases at J, with 17 bases between. Germline CDR1 SEHNR, CDR2 FQNEAQ (reference sequence). Here the CDR3 reads CASSLLNHRESEQYF. In DNA form, the CDR3 reads TGTGCCAGCAGCTTACTTAATCACAGGGAGAGCGAGCAGTACTTC.

The chain employs TRBV20-1 and TRBJ2-1; TRBD2 aligns across 8 bases. In germline, CDR1 is DFQATT, CDR2 SNEGSKA (reference sequence). The CDR3 consists of 18 residues. V was clipped by 0 bases and J by 0 bases; unmatched bases: 10. The CDR3 reads CSARDRGASGSSYNEQFF. The CDR3 DNA reads as TGCAGTGCTAGAGATCGGGGGGCAAGCGGGAGCTCCTACAATGAGCAGTTCTTC.

The CDR3 here is CASSPPRPAPWGELFF. For the CDR3, the DNA is TGTGCCAGCAGTCCCCCCCGCCCAGCACCCTGGGGGGAACTGTTTTTT. The J gene is TRBJ1-4, the V gene TRBV28; maybe TRBD1 (5 bases). V was shortened by 5 bases and J by 12 bases, with 25 bases between the two germline ends. Germline CDR1 and CDR2: MDHEN and SYDVKM. CDR3 length equals 16 residues. Supplemented by reference TRBV28 and TRBJ1-4, the full variable domain reads DVKVTQSSRYLVKRTGEKVFLECVQDMDHENMFWYRQDPGLGLRLIYFSYDVKMKEKGDIPEGYSVSREKKERFSLILESASTNQTSMYLCASSPPRPAPWGELFFGSGTQLSVL.

At least ten counts were recorded for this clonotype. The V and J genes are TRBV20-1 and TRBJ1-6; D is uncertain. The germline gives CDR1 DFQATT, CDR2 SNEGSKA (reference sequence). The CDR3 sequence is 15 residues long. V gave up 2 bases and J gave up 0 bases, with 8 bases separating them. The chain's CDR3 is CSARIQDSYNSPLHF. CDR3 coding DNA: TGCAGTGCTAGAATCCAGGACTCCTATAATTCACCCCTCCACTTT.

This clonotype was picked up many times. The chain joins TRBV29-1 to TRBJ2-2; 7 nucleotides align to TRBD1. Germline trimming cut 6 bases from V and 6 bases from J; bases unmatched to any gene: 4. The CDR3 runs 12 residues. Per the germline V gene, CDR1 is SQVTM and CDR2 is ANQGSEA. Here the CDR3 reads CSVHRGSGELFF. The CDR3, as DNA: TGCAGCGTCCACAGGGGTTCCGGGGAGCTGTTTTTT.

This clonotype was observed a few times. This chain uses TRBV12-3 or TRBV12-4 with TRBJ2-5; a possible D gene is TRBD1 (6 bases). V lost 8 bases and J 1 base, leaving 11 bases between the germline ends. The CDR3 is 13 amino acids. CDR3 nucleotide sequence: TGTGCCAGCGCTGGGGGCGGCCAAGAGACCCAGTACTTC. Encoded protein: CASAGGGQETQYF.

The CDR3 reads CASSYRTSRNNEQFF. The DNA for the CDR3 is TGTGCCAGCAGCTACAGGACTAGCAGAAACAATGAGCAGTTCTTC. This chain links TRBV7-6 with TRBJ2-1; 8 bases match TRBD2. Germline-derived CDR1 and CDR2 are SGHVS and FNYEAQ. The V gene end was trimmed by 4 bases and the J gene end by 5 bases; junction bases not matched to a gene: 7. The CDR3 spans 15 residues.

This clonotype was seen a few times. The chain recombines TRBV6-1 with TRBJ1-5; tentatively, D is TRBD1 (6 bases). The CDR3 length is 14 residues. The V gene lost 4 bases and the J gene lost 5 bases, with 12 bases spanning the gap. Germline CDR1 reads MNHNS; CDR2 reads SASEGT. CDR3 DNA: TGTGCCAGCAGTGCCAGGGGATGGGATCAGCCCCAGCATTTT. It codes for CASSARGWDQPQHF.

V is TRBV18 and J is TRBJ1-1; D is uncertain. The CDR3 spans 14 residues. Per germline, CDR1 KGHSH and CDR2 LQKENI. Trimming removed 0 bases at V and 1 base at J, with 6 bases between. The CDR3 DNA reads as TGTGCCAGCTCACCACCTCCGGGGAACACTGAAGCTTTCTTT. It encodes CASSPPPGNTEAFF.

In its sample, this clonotype was seen many times. This chain connects TRBV12-3 or TRBV12-4 to TRBJ2-7; 8 bases are shared with TRBD2. The length of the CDR3 is 15 residues. Trimming took 3 bases from V and 7 from J; bases not matched to a gene: 11. The CDR3 loop is CASSFFLAGAGEQYF. For the CDR3, the DNA is TGTGCCAGCAGTTTCTTTCTAGCGGGTGCGGGTGAGCAGTACTTC.

The chain employs TRBV7-2 and TRBJ2-7; 9 nucleotides match TRBD1. Germline CDR1 reads SGHTA; CDR2 reads FQGNSA. The J segment lost 4 bases and the V segment lost 2 bases, leaving 3 bases of the junction unmatched. The length of the CDR3 is 14 residues. CDR3 DNA: TGTGCCAGCAGCTTATTCGGACAGGGGTACGAGCAGTACTTC. Translating gives CASSLFGQGYEQYF.

The genes are TRBV12-3 or TRBV12-4 and TRBJ2-2; D uncertain. The CDR3 is 15 amino acids. Trimming stripped 6 bases from V and 0 bases from J, with 11 bases between. CDR3 loop: CASRGSVSNTGELFF. DNA for the CDR3: TGTGCCAGCAGGGGGTCAGTTTCGAACACCGGGGAGCTGTTTTTT.

This clonotype showed up just a few times. This sequence joins TRBV6-2 or TRBV6-3 and TRBJ2-1, with 8 bases identical to TRBD2. V shed 6 bases, J shed 1 base, and the junction held 8 bases outside the gene matches. The length of the CDR3 is 16 residues. Germline V gene data show CDR1 as MNHEY and CDR2 as SVGEGT. The CDR3 loop is CASRDQAGASYNEQFF. CDR3 sequence (DNA): TGTGCCAGCAGAGATCAAGCGGGGGCTTCCTACAATGAGCAGTTCTTC.

With regard to this clonotype: An end of the junction differs from the germline gene, which may be a read error. The V and J genes are TRBV6-1 and TRBJ2-3, with D possibly matching TRBD1 (5 bases). CDR1 is MNHNS, CDR2 SASEGT, per germline. The CDR3 length is 15 residues. CDR3 amino acids: CASSEADLVTGTQYF. Written as DNA, the CDR3 is TGTGCCAGCAGTGAAGCAGACCTGGTCACAGGTACGCAGTATTTT.

The genes are TRBV20-1 and TRBJ2-1; D not resolved. Germline V gene lookup returns CDR1 DFQATT and CDR2 SNEGSKA (reference sequence). Between the trimmed V and J ends, which lost 3 bases and 0 bases, there was a span of 15 bases. The CDR3 runs 16 residues. As DNA, the CDR3 is TGCAGTGCTAGTGGGCTCATGGATGGCTCCTACAATGAGCAGTTCTTC. The encoded protein is CSASGLMDGSYNEQFF.

This clonotype has just a few counts. The chain carries TRBV5-1 and TRBJ2-1; D is perhaps TRBD1 (6 bases). V lost 9 bases and J 1 base, leaving 26 bases between the germline ends. Looked up from germline, CDR1 is SGHRS and CDR2 is YFSETQ. The CDR3 consists of 18 residues. The CDR3 protein is CATTFGGRARRSYNEQFF. The CDR3 DNA reads as TGCGCCACCACGTTTGGGGGCCGGGCTCGACGGTCCTACAATGAGCAGTTCTTC.